This T cell receptor beta chain appears in the sequencing data of a study of Graves' ophthalmopathy and Graves' hyperthyroidism. General observations from the study: Predictions made by the model for ophthalmopathy progression reached approximately 70% sensitivity and almost 75% specificity. Appearing in blood as well were most expanded thyroid clonotypes above 0.001 frequency.

This CDR3 region has 14 residues. V gave up 2 bases and J gave up 2 bases, with 9 bases separating them. Germline lookup yields CDR1 SGHAT and CDR2 FQNNGV. This clonotype was found many times. Its antigen is currently unknown. A much more abundant neighbour one base away suggests this may be a read error. Transcripts of RNA were the source for amplifying TCR beta CDR3 regions. RT-PCR with HTBI primers came first, then second-round multiplex PCR. TCRdb fed the multiplex PCR reads into MiXCR, producing one record per CDR3 protein. This repertoire shows about 210,000 distinct CDR3 sequences, roughly 29% found once; its top ten account for approximately 8.2%.

The rearrangement uses TRBV11-2 and TRBJ2-5; D could derive from TRBD1 or TRBD2 (5 bases each). The origin of this receptor is a man over 45 with Graves' ophthalmopathy. Sequencing was performed on peripheral blood. The CDR3 region is CASSLRGAQETQYF. CDR3 nucleotide sequence: TGTGCCAGCAGCTTAAGGGGAGCTCAAGAGACCCAGTACTTC.